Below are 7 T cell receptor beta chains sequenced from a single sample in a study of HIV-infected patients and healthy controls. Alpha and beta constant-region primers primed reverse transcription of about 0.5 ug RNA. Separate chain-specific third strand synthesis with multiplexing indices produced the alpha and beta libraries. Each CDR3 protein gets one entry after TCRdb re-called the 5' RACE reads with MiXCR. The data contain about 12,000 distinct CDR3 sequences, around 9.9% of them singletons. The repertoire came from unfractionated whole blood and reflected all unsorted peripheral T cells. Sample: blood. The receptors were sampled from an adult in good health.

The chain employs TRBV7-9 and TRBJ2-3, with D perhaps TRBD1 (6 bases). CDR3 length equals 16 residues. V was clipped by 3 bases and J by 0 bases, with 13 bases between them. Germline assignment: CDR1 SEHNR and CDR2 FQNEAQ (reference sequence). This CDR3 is CASSLVVGASTDTQYF. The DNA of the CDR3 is TGTGCCAGCAGCTTGGTGGTGGGGGCGAGCACAGATACGCAGTATTTT.

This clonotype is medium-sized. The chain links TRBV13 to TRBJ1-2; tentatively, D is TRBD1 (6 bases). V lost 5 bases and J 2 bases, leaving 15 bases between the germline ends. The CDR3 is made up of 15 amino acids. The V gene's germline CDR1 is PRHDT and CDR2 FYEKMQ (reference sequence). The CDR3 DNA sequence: TGTGCCAGCAGCGGATACAGGGATCCGAACTATGGCTACACCTTC. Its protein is CASSGYRDPNYGYTF.

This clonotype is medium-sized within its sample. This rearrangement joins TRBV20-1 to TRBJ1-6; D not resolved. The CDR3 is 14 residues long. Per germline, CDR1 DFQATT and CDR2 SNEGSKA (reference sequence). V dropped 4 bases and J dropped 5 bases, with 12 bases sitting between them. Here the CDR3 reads CSATTGRNNSPLHF. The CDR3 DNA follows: TGCAGTGCTACGACCGGAAGAAATAATTCACCCCTCCACTTT.

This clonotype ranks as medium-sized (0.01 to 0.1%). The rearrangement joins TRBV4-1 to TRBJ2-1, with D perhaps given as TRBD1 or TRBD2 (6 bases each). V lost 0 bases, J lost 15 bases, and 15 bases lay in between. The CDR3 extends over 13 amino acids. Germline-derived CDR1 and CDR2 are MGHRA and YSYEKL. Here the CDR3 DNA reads TGCGCCAGCAGCCAAGACCGGGGGCTCGATCGGTTCTTC. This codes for CASSQDRGLDRFF.

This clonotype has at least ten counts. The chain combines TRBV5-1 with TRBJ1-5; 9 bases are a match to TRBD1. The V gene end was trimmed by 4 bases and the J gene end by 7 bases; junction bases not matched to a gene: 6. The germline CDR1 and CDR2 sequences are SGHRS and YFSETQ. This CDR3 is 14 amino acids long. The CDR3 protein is CASSTGTGTQPQHF. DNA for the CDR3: TGCGCCAGCAGCACTGGGACAGGGACCCAGCCCCAGCATTTT.

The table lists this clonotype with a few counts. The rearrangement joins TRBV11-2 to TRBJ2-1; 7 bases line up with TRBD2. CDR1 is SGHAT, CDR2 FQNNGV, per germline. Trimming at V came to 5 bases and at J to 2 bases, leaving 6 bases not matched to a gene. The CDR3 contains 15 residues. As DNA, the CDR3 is TGTGCCAGCAGCCCCGCCGCGGGGGCCTACAATGAGCAGTTCTTC. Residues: CASSPAAGAYNEQFF.

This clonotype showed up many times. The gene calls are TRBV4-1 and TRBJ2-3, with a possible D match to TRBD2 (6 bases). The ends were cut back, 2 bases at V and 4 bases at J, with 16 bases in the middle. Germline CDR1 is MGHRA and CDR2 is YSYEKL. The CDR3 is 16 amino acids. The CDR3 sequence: CASSQLPPGSSDTQYF. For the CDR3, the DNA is TGCGCCAGCAGCCAACTACCCCCCGGGAGTTCAGATACGCAGTATTTT.